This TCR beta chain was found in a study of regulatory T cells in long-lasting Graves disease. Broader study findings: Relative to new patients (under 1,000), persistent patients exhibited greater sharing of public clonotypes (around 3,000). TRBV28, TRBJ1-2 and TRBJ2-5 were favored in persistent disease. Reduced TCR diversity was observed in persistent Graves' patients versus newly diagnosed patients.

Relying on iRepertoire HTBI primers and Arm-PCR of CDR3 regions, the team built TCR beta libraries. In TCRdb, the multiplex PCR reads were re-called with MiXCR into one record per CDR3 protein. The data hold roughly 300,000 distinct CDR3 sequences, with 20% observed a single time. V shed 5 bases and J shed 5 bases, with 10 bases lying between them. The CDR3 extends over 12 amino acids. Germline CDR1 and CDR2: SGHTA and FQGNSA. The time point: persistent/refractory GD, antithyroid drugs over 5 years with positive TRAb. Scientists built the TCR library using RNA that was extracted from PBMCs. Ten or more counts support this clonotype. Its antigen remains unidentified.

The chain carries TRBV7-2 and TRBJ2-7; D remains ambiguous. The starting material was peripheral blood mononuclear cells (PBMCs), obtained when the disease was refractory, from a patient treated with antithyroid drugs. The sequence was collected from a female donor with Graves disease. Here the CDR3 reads CASSGSTDEQYF. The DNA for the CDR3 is TGTGCCAGCAGCGGCTCAACGGACGAGCAGTACTTC.